The 5 T cell receptor beta chains below all came from one sample that was sequenced in a study of blood T cell repertoires in COVID-19. This table comes from immunoSEQ multiplex PCR, and its TCRdb copy is limited to in-frame clones, with some not included. The table lists around 230,000 clones, approximately 83% of them singletons, with under 3% in the top ten. The source material was peripheral blood. The receptors here all came from a woman in her 40s with active or convalescent COVID-19.

This clone has more than one count but fewer than ten. The chain links TRBV27 to TRBJ1-2; a weak D match, TRBD1 (5 bases). V was trimmed by 4 bases and J by 0 bases, leaving 12 bases between them. Germline assignment: CDR1 MNHEY and CDR2 SMNVEV (reference sequence). CDR3 length equals 15 residues. The CDR3 reads CASSSDMLTNYGYTF. In nucleotides, the CDR3 is TGTGCCAGCAGTTCGGACATGCTCACTAACTATGGCTACACCTTC.

The chain has TRBV6-2 or TRBV6-3 and TRBJ1-2, with a possible D match to TRBD1 (6 bases). Germline V gene lookup returns CDR1 MNHEY and CDR2 SVGEGT. V lost 5 bases and J 2 bases, leaving 12 bases between the germline ends. This CDR3 has 14 amino acids. CDR3 sequence reads: CASSPDRSNYGYTF. Written as DNA, the CDR3 is TGTGCCAGCAGTCCCGACAGGTCCAACTATGGCTACACCTTC.

The V and J genes are TRBV28 and TRBJ1-3; no definite D call. Germline V CDR1 and CDR2: MDHEN, SYDVKM. The germline V and J ends were trimmed by 3 bases and 4 bases, with 4 bases remaining between them. This CDR3 is built from 12 residues. DNA of the CDR3: TGTGCCAGCAGTTTCAGGGGAAACACCATATATTTT. This codes for CASSFRGNTIYF.

The rearrangement links TRBV29-1 to TRBJ1-2; TRBD1 might be the D (6 bases). Germline-derived CDR1 and CDR2 are SQVTM and ANQGSEA. This CDR3 has 14 residues. V was pared by 4 bases and J by 0 bases, with 12 bases between. As DNA, the CDR3 is TGCAGCGTTGTGGCAGGGGAAGCTAACTATGGCTACACCTTC. It translates to CSVVAGEANYGYTF.

The chain combines TRBV24-1 with TRBJ2-1; perhaps TRBD2 as D (6 bases). V lost 6 bases and J lost 8, with 28 bases in between. Looked up from germline, CDR1 is KGHDR and CDR2 is SFDVKD. The CDR3 is 18 residues long. CDR3 residues: CATSSPLDGTRPRDEQFF. CDR3 DNA sequence: TGTGCCACCAGTTCTCCCCTCGACGGGACTCGACCCCGGGATGAGCAGTTCTTC.